These T cell receptor beta chains were read from a single sample in a study of post-analysis software for immune sequencing data. Via MiXCR, TCRdb re-called the PCR reads, giving one row per CDR3 protein. This table holds fewer than 850,000 distinct CDR3 sequences, roughly 46% found once. Sequenced input: blood. These TCRs come from a girl aged 5-17 years with multiple sclerosis. Both conserved end residues are part of each CDR3. Fields, in order: J gene, V gene, D gene, clone size, CDR3 DNA, CDR3 protein. D genes are given only for firm matches. Some rows have no size entry. The others give once, few or many, or a class for an expanded clone.

TRBJ2-5	TRBV24-1	.	.	TGTGCCACCAGTGATTCCTTCGCCGAGACCCAGTACTTC	CATSDSFAETQYF
TRBJ2-7	TRBV12-3/TRBV12-4	.	once	TGTGCCAGCACCATAGGACTGGCCTACGAGCAGTACTTC	CASTIGLAYEQYF
TRBJ1-4	TRBV12-3/TRBV12-4	.	.	TGTGCCAGCAGTTTACGCAGGGAGGCGCCAGGTGAAAAACTGTTTTTT	CASSLRREAPGEKLFF
TRBJ2-1	TRBV6-5	.	.	TGTGCCAGCAGGATGATCGGTCTCGATAGGAATGAGCAGTTCTTC	CASRMIGLDRNEQFF
TRBJ2-4	TRBV20-1	TRBD2	few	TGCAGTGCTAGAGTAGCGGGATCGGACATTCAGTACTTC	CSARVAGSDIQYF
TRBJ2-1	TRBV12-3/TRBV12-4	TRBD2	few	TGTGCCAGCAGTCAGACTAGCGGGAATGAGCAGTTCTTC	CASSQTSGNEQFF
TRBJ2-4	TRBV4-3	.	.	TGCGCCAGCAGCCAAGATGTAGTTCCTCTAGCCAAAAACATTCGGTACTTC	CASSQDVVPLAKNIRYF
TRBJ2-4	TRBV10-3	TRBD1	few	TGTGCCATCAGGACAGGGTCGGACATTCAGTACTTC	CAIRTGSDIQYF
TRBJ1-5	TRBV5-4	.	few	TGTGCCAGCAGCTTGGACCCGGCGGGGCAGCCCCAGCATTTT	CASSLDPAGQPQHF
TRBJ2-7	TRBV20-1	TRBD2	.	TGCAGTGCTAGCCCGGGACTAGCGGGAGCGGTAAGCTCCTACGAGCAGTACTTC	CSASPGLAGAVSSYEQYF
TRBJ2-1	TRBV5-1	TRBD2	few	TGCGCCAGCAGCTTGGGGCTAGCGGGAGACGATGAGCAGTTCTTC	CASSLGLAGDDEQFF
TRBJ2-3	TRBV25-1	.	.	TGTGCCAGCAGTGACCTCCCGGCGGGACGCCTGAGCACAGATACGCAGTATTTT	CASSDLPAGRLSTDTQYF
TRBJ2-7	TRBV29-1	.	once	TGCAGCGTTGATGTGACCGGTTACGAGCAGTACTTC	CSVDVTGYEQYF
TRBJ2-7	TRBV14	TRBD1	.	TGTGCCAGCAGCAAGACAGGGGAGAGCTACGAGCAGTACTTC	CASSKTGESYEQYF
TRBJ2-1	TRBV9	TRBD2	.	TGTGCCAGCAGCGTAGCTGCGGGAGGCCTCAATGAGCAGTTCTTC	CASSVAAGGLNEQFF
TRBJ2-1	TRBV12-3/TRBV12-4	TRBD2	many	TGTGCCAGCAGCTCGACTAGCGGGAGCTCCTACAATGAGCAGTTCTTC	CASSSTSGSSYNEQFF
TRBJ2-5	TRBV20-1	TRBD1	.	TGCAGTGCTCGAAACAGGGGGCTAATGGGGACCCAGTACTTC	CSARNRGLMGTQYF
TRBJ2-1	TRBV15	.	.	TGTGCCACCAGCAGAGATCTGGGGGCGGATGAGCAGTTCTTC	CATSRDLGADEQFF
TRBJ1-5	TRBV4-1	.	.	TGCGCCAGCAGCCAAGGGGACAGCAATCAGCCCCAGCATTTT	CASSQGDSNQPQHF
TRBJ2-6	TRBV3-1	.	.	TGTGCCAGCAGCCAATTAATCGGGGACGCAGGTGCGTGGTCTGGGGCCAACGTCCTGACTTTC	CASSQLIGDAGAWSGANVLTF
TRBJ2-5	TRBV5-5	.	.	TGTGCCAGCAGACAGGACAGTAGAGAGACCCAGTACTTC	CASRQDSRETQYF
TRBJ2-3	TRBV15	TRBD2	few	TGTGCCACCAGCAGCAGGACTAGCGGGAGTTTCGCAGATACGCAGTATTTT	CATSSRTSGSFADTQYF
TRBJ2-7	TRBV9	TRBD2	.	TGTGCCAGCAGCGCCTCCCCGGGGACTAGTTTCTCCGAGCAGTACTTC	CASSASPGTSFSEQYF
TRBJ1-2	TRBV7-9	TRBD1	few	TGTGCCAGCAGCTTATATCAGGGGGCCCCCTATGGCTACACCTTC	CASSLYQGAPYGYTF
TRBJ1-6	TRBV12-3/TRBV12-4	.	few	TGTGCCAGCAGTTTTCGGGCCGAGGGATCACCCCTCCACTTT	CASSFRAEGSPLHF
TRBJ2-3	TRBV12-3/TRBV12-4	.	.	TGTGCCAGCAGTTTGGCGGGGGCGCAGGTTACGCAGTATTTT	CASSLAGAQVTQYF
TRBJ2-7	TRBV5-1	TRBD2	.	TGCGCCAGCAGCCCGGGGGGGACTAGCGGCTCCTACGAGCAGTACTTC	CASSPGGTSGSYEQYF
TRBJ2-1	TRBV20-1	TRBD2	.	TGCAGTGCTAGAGATTTTGCGGGAGGCCTGAATGAGCAGTTCTTC	CSARDFAGGLNEQFF
TRBJ2-3	TRBV20-1	.	.	TGCAGTGCTAGAGATCGGGATAGCTGGGATACGCAGTATTTT	CSARDRDSWDTQYF
TRBJ2-1	TRBV15	.	.	TGTGCCACCAGCTCCAGTTATGGCAATGAGCAGTTCTTC	CATSSSYGNEQFF
TRBJ2-7	TRBV29-1	.	.	TGCAGCGTGGGGGCGAACGAGCAGTACTTC	CSVGANEQYF
TRBJ2-7	TRBV25-1	TRBD1	few	TGTGCCAGCAGTGAATCAGGGGACAGAAGCTACGAGCAGTACTTC	CASSESGDRSYEQYF
TRBJ2-1	TRBV10-3	.	.	TGTGCCATCAGTGAGAACGGACCTCATGAGCAGTTCTTC	CAISENGPHEQFF
TRBJ2-3	TRBV12-3/TRBV12-4	.	.	TGTGCCAGCAGTCAAATCCATCCTCCTAGCAAGGATACGCAGTATTTT	CASSQIHPPSKDTQYF
TRBJ2-2	TRBV5-1	TRBD2	few	TGCGCCAGCACCTTGGGACTAGCGGGAACCGGGGAGCTGTTTTTT	CASTLGLAGTGELFF
TRBJ2-5	TRBV6-5	.	.	TGTGCCAGCAGTTACAGCGCGGGCCAGCAAGAGACCCAGTACTTC	CASSYSAGQQETQYF
TRBJ2-6	TRBV2	TRBD1	.	TGTGCCAGCAGTTCGAGGGGACAGGGAGGCTTCTCTGGGGCCAACGTCCTGACTTTC	CASSSRGQGGFSGANVLTF
TRBJ2-1	TRBV11-1	TRBD2	.	TGTGCCAGCAGCTTATGGAGTCCGTGGAACTCAACTAGCGGGGTGGACAATGAGCAGTTCTTC	CASSLWSPWNSTSGVDNEQFF
TRBJ2-1	TRBV24-1	TRBD1	.	TGTGCCACCAGTGCGCGTGACAGGGGTCTCAATGAGCAGTTCTTC	CATSARDRGLNEQFF
TRBJ1-2	TRBV28	.	.	TGTGCCAGCTGGGGGCAGGGGCCCTATGGCTACACCTTC	CASWGQGPYGYTF
TRBJ2-1	TRBV3-1	.	once	TGTGCCAGCAGCCGGACAGTCGAGAGTTACAATGAGCAGTTCTTC	CASSRTVESYNEQFF
TRBJ2-1	TRBV5-1	TRBD2	.	TGCGCCAGCAGCTTGGACCATGCGGGAGTGGTGCATGAGCAGTTCTTC	CASSLDHAGVVHEQFF
TRBJ2-1	TRBV29-1	TRBD1	many	TGCAGCGTCGCTACCGGGACAGGGTATGAGCAGTTCTTC	CSVATGTGYEQFF
TRBJ2-6	TRBV24-1	.	few	TGTGCCACCAGTGTAACGGGGATCTCTGGGGCCAACGTCCTGACTTTC	CATSVTGISGANVLTF
TRBJ2-6	TRBV20-1	.	.	TGCAGTGCTCGACTCTCTGGGGCCAACGTCCTGACTTTC	CSARLSGANVLTF
TRBJ2-3	TRBV25-1	.	.	TGTGCCAGCAGTGAAGTACCAGATACGCAGTATTTT	CASSEVPDTQYF
TRBJ2-4	TRBV7-2	TRBD2	.	TGTGCCAGCAGCCCCCGGGGGGGACTAGCGGGAGATGAGCAGTACTTC	CASSPRGGLAGDEQYF
TRBJ1-5	TRBV12-3/TRBV12-4	TRBD1	few	TGTGCCAGCAGTTTTAACAGGGGTTCGCAGCCCCAGCATTTT	CASSFNRGSQPQHF
TRBJ2-1	TRBV11-2	TRBD1	few	TGTGCCAGCAGTCGAGAGGGACAGGGTATGAATGAGCAGTTCTTC	CASSREGQGMNEQFF